These T cell receptor beta chains were read from a single sample in a study of cytomegalovirus exposure and HLA in healthy donors. The repertoire was sequenced with immunoSEQ multiplex PCR; TCRdb's copy has only in-frame clones and lacks some. The sample carries approximately 100,000 clones, around 10% recorded once. The sequenced sample was PBMCs. Every receptor here comes from a man aged 40-55 years in good health and CMV-seropositive. Both conserved end residues are part of each CDR3. D genes are given only for firm matches. Size is stated for part of the rows, as once, few or many counts, or as a class when the clone is expanded.

V: TRBV19; J: TRBJ2-7; D: TRBD1; size: few; CDR3: CASSIGTGPYEQYF; DNA: TGTGCCAGTAGTATTGGGACAGGGCCCTACGAGCAGTACTTC
V: TRBV27; J: TRBJ2-2; D: .; size: few; CDR3: CASSLSNNPGELFF; DNA: TGTGCCAGCAGTTTATCTAACAATCCCGGGGAGCTGTTTTTT
V: TRBV27; J: TRBJ2-3; D: .; size: .; CDR3: CASSVLNRVDTQYF; DNA: TGTGCCAGCAGCGTCCTCAACAGGGTAGATACGCAGTATTTT
V: TRBV30; J: TRBJ1-4; D: .; size: .; CDR3: CARGHYGTNEKLFF; DNA: TGTGCCAGGGGACATTATGGGACAAATGAAAAACTGTTTTTT
V: TRBV28; J: TRBJ2-5; D: TRBD2; size: .; CDR3: CASSSGIGTSEYTASLGTQYF; DNA: TGTGCCAGCAGTTCTGGGATTGGGACTAGCGAATACACGGCGAGTTTGGGGACCCAGTACTTC
V: TRBV11-2; J: TRBJ2-4; D: TRBD1; size: .; CDR3: CASRLGQGSLQNIQYF; DNA: TGTGCCAGCAGACTGGGACAGGGGAGTTTGCAAAACATTCAGTACTTC
V: TRBV5-3; J: TRBJ2-3; D: TRBD1; size: few; CDR3: CARSLDRGQFFDTQYF; DNA: TGTGCCAGAAGCTTGGATAGGGGGCAGTTTTTTGATACGCAGTATTTT
V: TRBV4-1; J: TRBJ2-1; D: .; size: .; CDR3: CASTEGGLRAGEQFF; DNA: TGCGCCAGCACCGAGGGGGGACTACGAGCGGGAGAGCAGTTCTTC
V: TRBV27; J: TRBJ2-2; D: TRBD2; size: few; CDR3: CASSRRGTSGRGLPGELFF; DNA: TGTGCCAGCAGTCGACGCGGGACTAGCGGGAGGGGGCTCCCCGGGGAGCTGTTTTTT
V: TRBV25-1; J: TRBJ1-3; D: .; size: few; CDR3: CASSESAGSGNTIYF; DNA: TGTGCCAGCAGTGAATCTGCAGGCTCTGGAAACACCATATATTTT
V: TRBV4-1; J: TRBJ2-1; D: .; size: .; CDR3: CASSHSAGSNNEQFF; DNA: TGCGCCAGCAGCCACAGTGCGGGGAGTAATAATGAGCAGTTCTTC
V: TRBV30; J: TRBJ1-2; D: .; size: .; CDR3: CAWSVPGGSLGYTF; DNA: TGTGCCTGGAGTGTACCGGGGGGCTCTCTTGGCTACACCTTC
V: TRBV23-1; J: TRBJ1-1; D: .; size: few; CDR3: CASSLLRGGTEAFF; DNA: TGCGCCAGCAGTCTCCTCCGGGGAGGCACTGAAGCTTTCTTT
V: TRBV7-9; J: TRBJ2-6; D: .; size: few; CDR3: CASSLEHGANVLTF; DNA: TGTGCCAGCAGCTTAGAGCATGGGGCCAACGTCCTGACTTTC
V: TRBV27; J: TRBJ1-6; D: TRBD1; size: .; CDR3: CASSLYRGLSPLHF; DNA: TGTGCCAGCAGTTTATACAGGGGGCTGTCACCCCTCCACTTT
V: TRBV27; J: TRBJ2-2; D: TRBD1; size: once; CDR3: CASSPGDRPPPNTGELFF; DNA: TGTGCCAGCAGTCCAGGGGACAGGCCCCCTCCGAACACCGGGGAGCTGTTTTTT
V: TRBV5-1; J: TRBJ2-1; D: TRBD2; size: .; CDR3: CASSPGTSGVNEQFF; DNA: TGCGCCAGCAGTCCCGGGACTAGCGGGGTCAATGAGCAGTTCTTC
V: TRBV7-9; J: TRBJ1-1; D: .; size: few; CDR3: CASSRRGKTQAFF; DNA: TGTGCCAGCAGCCGGAGGGGTAAGACCCAAGCTTTCTTT
V: TRBV29-1; J: TRBJ1-5; D: .; size: few; CDR3: CSAPPRSHSNQPQHF; DNA: TGCAGCGCTCCCCCGAGGTCCCATAGCAATCAGCCCCAGCATTTT
V: TRBV27; J: TRBJ2-1; D: TRBD2; size: .; CDR3: CASSLSPPLAGPYNEQFF; DNA: TGTGCCAGCAGTTTATCCCCTCCATTAGCGGGACCATACAATGAGCAGTTCTTC
V: TRBV28; J: TRBJ2-3; D: TRBD1; size: .; CDR3: CASTSDREYTDTQYF; DNA: TGTGCCAGCACCAGTGACAGGGAATACACAGATACGCAGTATTTT
V: TRBV4-2; J: TRBJ2-2; D: .; size: .; CDR3: CASSLGLTGWGTGELFF; DNA: TGTGCCAGCAGCCTGGGACTTACGGGTTGGGGCACCGGGGAGCTGTTTTTT
V: TRBV6-5; J: TRBJ1-2; D: TRBD1; size: .; CDR3: CASSYGTGQGFGYTF; DNA: TGTGCCAGCAGTTACGGGACAGGGCAAGGCTTCGGCTACACCTTC
V: TRBV29-1; J: TRBJ1-1; D: TRBD1; size: few; CDR3: CSALPPQGADTEAFF; DNA: TGCAGCGCCCTCCCTCCCCAGGGGGCGGACACTGAAGCTTTCTTT
V: TRBV5-6; J: TRBJ1-3; D: TRBD1; size: .; CDR3: CASSPGQGTLFEYF; DNA: TGTGCCAGCAGCCCGGGACAGGGGACCCTTTTCGAGTATTTT
V: TRBV27; J: TRBJ2-3; D: TRBD1; size: few; CDR3: CASRRDRGITDTQYF; DNA: TGTGCCAGCCGAAGGGACAGGGGAATAACAGATACGCAGTATTTT
V: TRBV25-1; J: TRBJ2-7; D: TRBD1; size: .; CDR3: CASSATGADYEQYF; DNA: TGTGCCAGCAGTGCAACAGGGGCGGACTACGAGCAGTACTTC
V: TRBV28; J: TRBJ2-2; D: .; size: few; CDR3: CASSLISGVVTGELFF; DNA: TGTGCCAGCAGTTTAATTAGCGGAGTGGTCACCGGGGAGCTGTTTTTT
V: TRBV11-3; J: TRBJ2-1; D: TRBD2; size: few; CDR3: CASSLGYGSGSGQSLQQFF; DNA: TGTGCCAGCAGCTTAGGATATGGTAGCGGGAGCGGACAGTCTTTGCAGCAGTTCTTC
V: TRBV18; J: TRBJ2-6; D: .; size: few; CDR3: CASSPRAGVYSGANVLTF; DNA: TGTGCCAGCTCACCTAGGGCAGGGGTTTACTCTGGGGCCAACGTCCTGACTTTC
V: TRBV6-1; J: TRBJ1-2; D: TRBD1; size: .; CDR3: CASSEGLQGNYGYTF; DNA: TGTGCCAGCAGTGAGGGTCTACAGGGGAACTATGGCTACACCTTC
V: TRBV9; J: TRBJ2-7; D: TRBD1; size: .; CDR3: CASSPPQGDEQYF; DNA: TGTGCCAGCAGCCCCCCACAGGGGGACGAGCAGTACTTC
V: TRBV5-4; J: TRBJ2-1; D: .; size: few; CDR3: CASSLEGLAGNEQFF; DNA: TGTGCCAGCAGCTTGGAAGGTCTAGCCGGCAATGAGCAGTTCTTC
V: TRBV2; J: TRBJ2-3; D: TRBD2; size: .; CDR3: CASSEEGGSLADKQYF; DNA: TGTGCCAGCAGTGAGGAGGGCGGGAGTCTCGCAGATAAGCAGTATTTT
V: TRBV2; J: TRBJ2-2; D: .; size: .; CDR3: CASSWGRSGELFF; DNA: TGTGCCAGCAGTTGGGGGAGGTCCGGGGAGCTGTTTTTT
V: TRBV9; J: TRBJ1-5; D: .; size: few; CDR3: CASSKQGNQPQHF; DNA: TGTGCCAGCAGCAAGCAGGGAAATCAGCCCCAGCATTTT
V: TRBV7-8; J: TRBJ2-7; D: .; size: .; CDR3: CASSTSLRSEQYF; DNA: TGTGCCAGCAGCACCAGCTTAAGGAGCGAGCAGTACTTC
V: TRBV2; J: TRBJ2-5; D: TRBD2; size: few; CDR3: CVTFPQGREGPRDQETQYF; DNA: TGTGTCACCTTCCCTCAAGGGCGGGAGGGCCCTCGGGACCAAGAGACCCAGTACTTC
V: TRBV5-6; J: TRBJ1-1; D: .; size: few; CDR3: CASSRDLQNTEAFF; DNA: TGTGCCAGCAGCCGGGACTTACAGAACACTGAAGCTTTCTTT
V: TRBV30; J: TRBJ2-7; D: TRBD1; size: few; CDR3: CALNPGTGALEQYF; DNA: TGTGCCCTGAATCCCGGGACAGGGGCACTTGAGCAGTACTTC
V: TRBV18; J: TRBJ1-1; D: .; size: few; CDR3: CASSQDQMNTEAFF; DNA: TGTGCCAGCTCACAAGATCAGATGAACACTGAAGCTTTCTTT
V: TRBV7-9; J: TRBJ1-1; D: TRBD1; size: .; CDR3: CASSFPDRGHTEAFF; DNA: TGTGCCAGCAGCTTCCCGGACAGGGGGCACACTGAAGCTTTCTTT
V: TRBV7-2; J: TRBJ2-1; D: .; size: few; CDR3: CASSRDSTFGEQFF; DNA: TGTGCCAGCAGCCGGGACTCTACCTTTGGTGAGCAGTTCTTC
V: TRBV27; J: TRBJ2-1; D: TRBD1; size: .; CDR3: CASSRGTGGRDEQFF; DNA: TGTGCCAGCAGTCGTGGGACAGGGGGCCGAGATGAGCAGTTCTTC
V: TRBV25-1; J: TRBJ1-5; D: TRBD1; size: .; CDR3: CASSNRTGGWQPQHF; DNA: TGTGCCAGCAGTAACCGGACAGGGGGTTGGCAGCCCCAGCATTTT
V: TRBV30; J: TRBJ1-5; D: TRBD1; size: few; CDR3: CAWSGTGMGQPQHF; DNA: TGTGCCTGGAGTGGGACAGGGATGGGACAGCCCCAGCATTTT
V: TRBV5-6; J: TRBJ1-2; D: TRBD1; size: .; CDR3: CASSLGDRGDYTF; DNA: TGTGCCAGCAGCTTGGGAGACAGGGGGGACTACACCTTC
V: TRBV5-4; J: TRBJ2-3; D: TRBD2; size: .; CDR3: CASSAPGLAGGGPDTQYF; DNA: TGTGCCAGCAGCGCCCCGGGACTAGCGGGAGGGGGGCCAGATACGCAGTATTTT
V: TRBV13; J: TRBJ2-1; D: TRBD2; size: few; CDR3: CASSLGHGTSGSSYNEQFF; DNA: TGTGCCAGCAGCTTAGGCCACGGGACTAGCGGGAGCTCCTACAATGAGCAGTTCTTC
V: TRBV19; J: TRBJ2-3; D: TRBD1; size: few; CDR3: CASSIVGQGAVTQYF; DNA: TGTGCCAGTAGTATAGTGGGACAGGGGGCTGTTACGCAGTATTTT